The text below deals with one T cell receptor (beta chain). The source of the sample is a study of T-cell reconstitution after alpha-beta-depleted transplantation in children. Library preparation (for TCRbeta) was performed with unique molecular identifiers. TCRdb independently ran MiXCR on the PCR reads; one entry per CDR3 protein. The sample records 400,000 to 500,000 distinct CDR3 sequences, approximately 10% being singletons. The germline gives CDR1 SQVTM, CDR2 ANQGSEA. V dropped 4 bases and J dropped 6; count of bases not matched to a gene: 3. The CDR3 totals 11 residues. V is TRBV29-1 and J is TRBJ2-7; 7 bases are shared with TRBD2. The sample was PBMCs from the stem cell graft donor, taken from the stem cell graft. This sequence was found in a human donor who donated a stem cell graft to a child with acute myeloid leukemia. The CDR3 is CSVVGEGEQYV. The CDR3 DNA reads TGCAGCGTTGTAGGGGAGGGCGAGCAGTACGTC.